These T cell receptor beta chains were read from a single sample in a study of tumor-infiltrating lymphocytes in primary liver carcinoma. One entry per CDR3 protein, called by TCRdb with MiXCR from the multiplex PCR reads. The sample holds about 54,000 distinct CDR3 sequences, around 79% seen once. The sequenced material came from liver tumor tissue from sampling region 2. The receptors come from a man aged 40-55 years with primary liver carcinoma and hepatitis B virus infection. CDR3s leave out the opening cysteine and the closing phenylalanine or tryptophan.

v_gene,CDR3aa
TRBV12-3/TRBV12-4,VSSPRGDMQY
TRBV10-2,TSSESNGDETF
TRBV12-3/TRBV12-4,ASSRLAGEDTYTQY
TRBV6-5,ASSYSGSLAAYEQL
TRBV12-3/TRBV12-4,AISLISSTHAGGHEQY
TRBV11-2,ASSPRLSGRIYEQS
TRBV12-5,ASGPSRADTEAF
TRBV29-1,SIARTGFGAGYT
TRBV5-1,ASSSGVLQPGQDGEKLF
TRBV11-2,ASSLVALADDTQY
TRBV29-1,SVDAVTNTEAF
TRBV5-1,ASSGGGNQPQH
TRBV4-1,ASSHTSGRTYEQY
TRBV9,ASSVESVASSYNEQF